Below, 20 T cell receptor beta chains from the same sample are listed, as sequenced in a study of beta chain features in type 1 diabetes. No antigen is known for these receptors. Broader study findings: Type 1 diabetes patients had TCRB CDR3s that were shorter (moderately but significantly so) in all four CD4+ subsets.

The investigators reverse transcribed all of the isolated RNA, so they sequenced expressed TCRB transcripts. Measured with immunoSEQ multiplex PCR; TCRdb has only the in-frame clones, and not every one. Of 150,000 or so clones in the sample, roughly 60% are singletons; the top ten hold 0.08% to 0.09%. The material sequenced was naive CD4+ T cells from blood. The receptors come from a man in his thirties or forties with type 1 diabetes.

V and J are TRBV7-2 and TRBJ2-3; D unresolved. This CDR3 comprises 15 residues. Looked up from germline, CDR1 is SGHTA and CDR2 is FQGNSA. Trimming removed 2 bases from V and 0 bases from J, with 9 bases in between. CDR3 nucleotides: TGTGCCAGCAGCTTAAAGGTGTATAGCACAGATACGCAGTATTTT. Its translation is CASSLKVYSTDTQYF.

The rearrangement joins TRBV7-2 to TRBJ2-1; D might be TRBD1 (6 bases). Germline-derived CDR1 and CDR2 are SGHTA and FQGNSA. This CDR3 comprises 14 residues. V was trimmed by 7 bases and J by 0 bases, leaving 10 bases between them. CDR3 in DNA: TGTGCCAGCAAAAGGGACATCTCCTACAATGAGCAGTTCTTC. It is translated as CASKRDISYNEQFF. The whole variable domain, remainder taken from reference TRBV7-2 and TRBJ2-1, is GAGVSQSPSNKVTEKGKDVELRCDPISGHTALYWYRQSLGQGLEFLIYFQGNSAPDKSGLPSDRFSAERTGGSVSTLTIQRTQQEDSAVYLCASKRDISYNEQFFGPGTRLTVL.

The rearrangement joins TRBV15 to TRBJ1-6; D remains ambiguous. Germline V gene sequence: CDR1 LNHNV, CDR2 YYDKDF (reference sequence). This CDR3 comprises 13 residues. V shed 1 base and J shed 6 bases, with 4 bases lying between them. CDR3 nucleotide sequence: TGTGCCACCAGCAGAGGTCGTAATTCACCCCTCCACTTT. Encoded protein: CATSRGRNSPLHF.

This chain links TRBV7-2 with TRBJ1-2; D unresolved. The CDR3 is 13 residues long. The V and J ends lost 3 bases and 4 bases respectively, with 9 bases between them. Germline lookup yields CDR1 SGHTA and CDR2 FQGNSA. This CDR3 reads CASSFVGSYGYTF. The CDR3 DNA reads TGTGCCAGCAGCTTCGTTGGCTCCTATGGCTACACCTTC. Looking up the rest from reference TRBV7-2 and TRBJ1-2 gives the full variable domain: GAGVSQSPSNKVTEKGKDVELRCDPISGHTALYWYRQSLGQGLEFLIYFQGNSAPDKSGLPSDRFSAERTGGSVSTLTIQRTQQEDSAVYLCASSFVGSYGYTFGSGTRLTVV.

A single count supports this clone. The chain joins TRBV11-3 to TRBJ2-5, with 10 nucleotides matching TRBD1. This CDR3 spans 15 amino acids. Germline V gives CDR1 SGHNT, CDR2 YENEEA. The V segment lost 1 base and the J segment 4 bases; nucleotides outside the gene matches: 3. The CDR3 loop is CASSLAGQGTETQYF. DNA of the CDR3: TGTGCCAGCAGCTTAGCGGGACAGGGGACAGAGACCCAGTACTTC. The full variable domain, its missing parts supplied by reference TRBV11-3 and TRBJ2-5, is EAGVVQSPRYKIIEKKQPVAFWCNPISGHNTLYWYLQNLGQGPELLIRYENEEAVDDSQLPKDRFSAERLKGVDSTLKIQPAELGDSAVYLCASSLAGQGTETQYFGPGTRLLVL.

The chain recombines TRBV29-1 with TRBJ2-1, with a tentative D call TRBD1 (5 bases). This CDR3 has 15 residues. Germline CDR1 reads SQVTM; CDR2 reads ANQGSEA. Between the trimmed V and J ends, which lost 6 bases and 0 bases, there was a span of 15 bases. The CDR3 sequence is CSVTKGLVSYNEQFF. In nucleotides, the CDR3 is TGCAGCGTCACCAAGGGGCTAGTCTCCTACAATGAGCAGTTCTTC.

The chain joins TRBV7-2 to TRBJ2-4; TRBD1 aligns across 11 bases. The V segment lost 5 bases and the J segment 9 bases; nucleotides outside the gene matches: 6. CDR3 length: 14 amino acids. Germline values: CDR1 SGHTA, CDR2 FQGNSA. Here the CDR3 reads CASSVGTGGSIQYF. The CDR3 DNA is TGTGCCAGCAGCGTCGGGACAGGGGGTAGCATTCAGTACTTC.

This clone was observed a single time. An end of the junction differs from the germline gene, which may be a read error. V gene TRBV7-2 combines with J gene TRBJ2-5; possibly TRBD1 for D (6 bases). The CDR3 contains 13 residues. The V gene's germline CDR1 is SGHTA and CDR2 FQGNSA. The CDR3 DNA sequence: TGTGCCAGCAGCTTAGCGCCTGGGGGCGCTTGGGACTTC. Protein product: CASSLAPGGAWDF.

The chain couples TRBV11-2 to TRBJ1-5; no clear D gene. This CDR3 spans 12 amino acids. Trimming removed 3 bases at V and 4 bases at J, with 4 bases between. Germline values: CDR1 SGHAT, CDR2 FQNNGV. CDR3 bases: TGTGCCAGCAGCTTCGGAAATCAGCCCCAGCATTTT. Translated, it gives CASSFGNQPQHF. Filled out from reference TRBV11-2 and TRBJ1-5, the complete variable domain reads EAGVAQSPRYKIIEKRQSVAFWCNPISGHATLYWYQQILGQGPKLLIQFQNNGVVDDSQLPKDRFSAERLKGVDSTLKIQPAKLEDSAVYLCASSFGNQPQHFGDGTRLSIL.

In the case of this clone: At one end, the junction sequence differs from germline, possibly due to a read error. This sequence joins TRBV7-7 and TRBJ1-5; 8 bases match TRBD1. Germline CDR1 and CDR2: SSHAT and FNYEAQ (reference sequence). This CDR3 region has 16 residues. The CDR3 sequence: CASSIRTGFSNQPQHF. The CDR3 DNA sequence: TGTGCTAGCAGCATCCGGACAGGGTTTAGCAATCAGCCCCAGCATTTT.

The chain couples TRBV7-2 to TRBJ2-7; 7 bases are a match to TRBD1. V was pared by 6 bases and J by 3 bases, with 8 bases of the junction left unmatched. The CDR3 length is 14 residues. Germline V gene data show CDR1 as SGHTA and CDR2 as FQGNSA. CDR3 in DNA: TGTGCCAGCAGACTCCGGGACAGCCTCTACGAGCAGTACTTC. It translates to CASRLRDSLYEQYF.

The genes are TRBV5-1 and TRBJ2-6; 7 nucleotides match TRBD1. The CDR3 extends over 18 amino acids. The germline V gene has CDR1 SGHRS and CDR2 YFSETQ. Losses at the gene ends were 3 bases for V and 0 bases for J; bases not matched to a gene: 9. DNA of the CDR3: TGCGCCAGCAGCTCTGGAAGGGGACAGAACTCTGGGGCCAACGTCCTGACTTTC. It translates to CASSSGRGQNSGANVLTF.

This clone was counted a few times. This chain links TRBV9 with TRBJ2-3, with D possibly TRBD2 on 6 matching bases. CDR1 SGDLS and CDR2 YYNGEE come from the germline V gene. The V end was cut by 0 bases, the J end by 4 bases, with 9 bases between. This CDR3 has 14 residues. CDR3 bases: TGTGCCAGCAGCGTAGGCGGGGTCCCAGATACGCAGTATTTT. Translation: CASSVGGVPDTQYF.

The CDR3 here is CASSQGPQDTTDTQYF. DNA for the CDR3: TGCGCCAGCAGCCAAGGTCCGCAGGACACCACAGATACGCAGTATTTT. This sequence joins TRBV4-1 and TRBJ2-3, with D perhaps matching TRBD1 (5 bases). The V gene lost 1 base and the J gene lost 2 bases, with 13 bases spanning the gap. The CDR3 is 16 amino acids. Germline V gives CDR1 MGHRA, CDR2 YSYEKL.

V is TRBV18 and J is TRBJ1-2; D is undetermined. The CDR3 extends over 15 amino acids. The germline CDR1 and CDR2 sequences are KGHSH and LQKENI. V dropped 2 bases and J dropped 6 bases, with 16 bases sitting between them. CDR3 protein: CASSPGGPPDHGYTF. The DNA for the CDR3 is TGTGCCAGCTCACCAGGCGGGCCTCCTGATCATGGCTACACCTTC.

This clone was detected only a few times. The chain combines TRBV29-1 with TRBJ2-7; 7 bases line up with TRBD1. This CDR3 is 12 amino acids long. Germline V CDR1 and CDR2: SQVTM, ANQGSEA. V was clipped by 6 bases and J by 4 bases; unmatched bases: 6. DNA for the CDR3: TGCAGCGTCGGACAGGCTAGGTACGAGCAGTACTTC. The encoded protein is CSVGQARYEQYF.

In its sample, this clone was seen a few times. This chain joins TRBV29-1 and TRBJ1-5; 7 nucleotides agree with TRBD1. The CDR3 consists of 13 residues. The ends lost 4 bases at V and 7 bases at J; junction bases unmatched: 7. In germline, CDR1 is SQVTM, CDR2 ANQGSEA. CDR3 DNA: TGCAGCGTTGGGGTAAGGGGGCGGCAGCCCCAGCATTTT. It specifies CSVGVRGRQPQHF.

This clone appeared a few times. This chain uses TRBV13 with TRBJ1-2, with 10 bases aligning to TRBD1. The CDR3 covers 16 residues. Per the germline V gene, CDR1 is PRHDT and CDR2 is FYEKMQ (reference sequence). Germline trimming cut 0 bases from V and 8 bases from J; bases unmatched to any gene: 9. CDR3 amino acids: CASSLGRQGALPGYTF. As DNA, the CDR3 is TGTGCCAGCAGCTTAGGCAGACAGGGGGCGCTGCCAGGCTACACCTTC.

The rearrangement joins TRBV30 to TRBJ1-1; 8 bases are a match to TRBD1. CDR3 size: 16 residues. Germline V lookup: CDR1 GTSNPN, CDR2 SVGIG (reference sequence). With 0 bases clipped from V and 5 bases from J, the junction kept 11 bases outside the gene matches. The CDR3 reads CAWSVSRTGSWTEAFF. The CDR3 coding sequence is TGTGCCTGGAGTGTCTCTAGGACAGGGTCATGGACTGAAGCTTTCTTT.

As DNA, the CDR3 is TGTGCCAGTAGGCGATACACTGGCGCGGGTAATGAGCAGTTCTTC. It codes for CASRRYTGAGNEQFF. The chain employs TRBV19 and TRBJ2-1; D is possibly TRBD2 (5 bases). Deletions cut 6 bases from V and 7 bases from J, with 19 bases between. The CDR3 loop spans 15 amino acids. The V gene's germline CDR1 is LNHDA and CDR2 SQIVND (reference sequence).